Following are 20 T cell receptor beta chains from one sample sequenced in a study of T cell responses to AZD1222 COVID-19 vaccine. Assay used: immunoSEQ multiplex PCR; TCRdb lists only in-frame clones, some missing. The profile shows some 100,000 clones, approximately 90% of them singletons. This sample comprised peripheral blood, obtained on day 0 of AZD1222 vaccination. These receptors came from an adult in good health.

The CDR3 nucleotides are TGTGCCAGCAGCAGGACTGGAAACACCATATATTTT. This codes for CASSRTGNTIYF. This chain uses TRBV11-2 with TRBJ1-3; D gene uncertain. Germline lookup yields CDR1 SGHAT and CDR2 FQNNGV. V dropped 5 bases and J dropped 2 bases, with 4 bases sitting between them. The CDR3 runs 12 residues. Complete variable domain (other parts from reference TRBV11-2 and TRBJ1-3): EAGVAQSPRYKIIEKRQSVAFWCNPISGHATLYWYQQILGQGPKLLIQFQNNGVVDDSQLPKDRFSAERLKGVDSTLKIQPAKLEDSAVYLCASSRTGNTIYFGEGSWLTVV.

The V gene is TRBV28, the J gene TRBJ2-7; TRBD1 agrees at 9 bases. The germline V gene has CDR1 MDHEN and CDR2 SYDVKM. The CDR3 spans 14 residues. V lost 3 bases to trimming and J lost 6 bases; unmatched junction nucleotides: 6. The CDR3 region has the DNA TGTGCCAGCAGTTTCAAACAGGGGGCAAGCGAGCAGTACTTC. The encoded protein is CASSFKQGASEQYF.

The chain has TRBV11-2 and TRBJ1-2; D is unclear. This CDR3 is 16 amino acids long. Looked up from germline, CDR1 is SGHAT and CDR2 is FQNNGV. Deletions cut 0 bases from V and 0 bases from J, with 11 bases between. CDR3 DNA: TGTGCCAGCAGCTTAGAAGGCCACACCGCTAACTATGGCTACACCTTC. Translated, it gives CASSLEGHTANYGYTF.

The J gene is TRBJ1-5, the V gene TRBV11-2; D may be TRBD1 (5 bases). Germline-derived CDR1 and CDR2 are SGHAT and FQNNGV. This CDR3 contains 13 residues. V was cut by 5 bases and J by 4 bases, with 9 bases left in between. In nucleotides, the CDR3 is TGTGCCAGCAGCGCCCAGGGAAATCAGCCCCAGCATTTT. Amino acids: CASSAQGNQPQHF.

The V gene is TRBV5-4, the J gene TRBJ2-1, with a tentative D call TRBD2 (6 bases). Trimming removed 6 bases at V and 5 bases at J, with 21 bases between. CDR1 and CDR2 (germline): SGHNT, YYREEE (reference sequence). This CDR3 spans 16 amino acids. The chain's CDR3 is CASNPSLSGSHNEQFF. As DNA, the CDR3 is TGTGCCAGCAATCCTTCCCTTAGCGGTTCTCACAATGAGCAGTTCTTC.

The gene calls are TRBV7-6 and TRBJ2-7; 8 bases align to TRBD1. The germline CDR1 and CDR2 sequences are SGHVS and FNYEAQ. There are 16 residues in the CDR3. V gave up 5 bases and J gave up 0 bases; unmatched junction bases: 9. The CDR3 DNA reads as TGTGCCAGCAGCCTCCATGGGACAGGTACCTCCTACGAGCAGTACTTC. Protein: CASSLHGTGTSYEQYF.

The V call is TRBV7-3, the J call TRBJ2-7, with 13 bases fitting TRBD2. CDR3 length: 19 amino acids. Germline V gives CDR1 SGHTA, CDR2 FQGTGA. The V segment lost 7 bases and the J segment 9 bases; nucleotides outside the gene matches: 24. In DNA, the CDR3 is TGTGCCAGCACCGTACAGGGTTCACTCGGACTAGCGGGAGTTTGGTGGCAGTACTTC. It encodes CASTVQGSLGLAGVWWQYF.

The chain joins TRBV12-3 or TRBV12-4 to TRBJ2-7, with 7 bases identical to TRBD2. Trimming removed 2 bases from V and 6 bases from J; junction bases left unmatched: 4. CDR3 size: 13 residues. The CDR3 nucleotides read TGTGCCAGCAGTTTAACGGGCGGGAGCGAGCAGTACTTC. This gives the protein CASSLTGGSEQYF.

The V and J genes are TRBV30 and TRBJ1-1, with 7 bases fitting TRBD1. V lost 0 bases and J lost 1; bases outside the gene matches: 5. The CDR3 sequence is 15 residues long. In germline, CDR1 is GTSNPN, CDR2 SVGIG (reference sequence). The CDR3 region has the DNA TGTGCCTGGAGTGTTAACAGGGGTGGGAACACTGAAGCTTTCTTT. Its protein product is CAWSVNRGGNTEAFF.

The V gene is TRBV28, the J gene TRBJ2-1; a weak D match, TRBD1 (5 bases). The V end lost 8 bases, the J end lost 6 bases, and 14 bases lay between the germline ends. CDR3 size: 13 residues. CDR1 and CDR2 (germline): MDHEN, SYDVKM. CDR3 nucleotide sequence: TGTGCCAGCTCTGTGGACACCGGCAATGAGCAGTTCTTC. Encoded protein: CASSVDTGNEQFF.

The V gene is TRBV6-2 or TRBV6-3, the J gene TRBJ1-2; D gene unclear. The CDR3 runs to 19 residues. Trimming left V 2 bases short and J 0 bases short, with 22 bases between. Germline V gene data show CDR1 as MNHEY and CDR2 as SVGEGT. CDR3 bases: TGTGCCAGCAGTTACCACCGAGAGGGAGGAACGGTAACTAACTATGGCTACACCTTC. This encodes CASSYHREGGTVTNYGYTF.

This clone was counted once. This chain links TRBV6-5 with TRBJ2-1; 9 bases are a match to TRBD2. The CDR3 contains 16 residues. V trimming: 1 base; J trimming: 7 bases; junction bases outside the gene matches: 8. CDR1 and CDR2 (germline): MNHEY, SVGAGI. CDR3 region: CASSYFDGAGGNEQFF. DNA of the CDR3: TGTGCCAGCAGTTACTTTGACGGCGCGGGGGGGAATGAGCAGTTCTTC.

The rearrangement links TRBV30 to TRBJ2-5, with D possibly TRBD1 on 5 matching bases. CDR3 length equals 13 residues. Trimming took 1 base from V and 1 from J, leaving 7 bases between them. The germline V gene has CDR1 GTSNPN and CDR2 SVGIG (reference sequence). The CDR3 sequence: CAWSGQLQETQYF. The CDR3 DNA reads TGTGCCTGGAGTGGACAGCTCCAAGAGACCCAGTACTTC.

The chain uses TRBV19 and TRBJ1-6, with D uncertain. Germline-derived CDR1 and CDR2 are LNHDA and SQIVND (reference sequence). V was cut by 2 bases and J by 7 bases, with 3 bases left in between. This CDR3 comprises 12 residues. The CDR3: CASSILNSPLHF. The CDR3, as DNA: TGTGCCAGTAGTATACTGAATTCACCCCTCCACTTT.

This sequence joins TRBV5-5 and TRBJ1-4; 9 nucleotides match TRBD1. Germline V gives CDR1 SGHKS, CDR2 YYEKEE (reference sequence). CDR3 length equals 15 residues. The junction had 7 bases not matched to a gene; V was cut back by 4 bases and J by 6 bases. CDR3 sequence (DNA): TGTGCCAGCAGCGTATTTACAGGGGGCGATGAAAAACTGTTTTTT. Its translation is CASSVFTGGDEKLFF. The variable domain in full, with the rest retrieved from reference TRBV5-5 and TRBJ1-4, is DAGVTQSPTHLIKTRGQQVTLRCSPISGHKSVSWYQQVLGQGPQFIFQYYEKEERGRGNFPDRFSARQFPNYSSELNVNALLLGDSALYLCASSVFTGGDEKLFFGSGTQLSVL.

The chain links TRBV11-1 to TRBJ1-2; no firm D call. V lost 5 bases to trimming and J lost 2 bases, with 15 bases between them. The CDR3 consists of 15 residues. Germline values: CDR1 SGHAT, CDR2 FQDESV (reference sequence). Here the CDR3 reads CASSPLVGWNYGYTF. The CDR3 coding sequence is TGTGCCAGCAGCCCCCTAGTCGGGTGGAACTATGGCTACACCTTC. The complete variable domain, with remaining parts taken from reference TRBV11-1 and TRBJ1-2, reads EAEVAQSPRYKITEKSQAVAFWCDPISGHATLYWYRQILGQGPELLVQFQDESVVDDSQLPKDRFSAERLKGVDSTLKIQPAELGDSAMYLCASSPLVGWNYGYTFGSGTRLTVV.

This clone was detected only once. This rearrangement joins TRBV7-9 to TRBJ2-2; a possible D gene is TRBD1 (5 bases). V lost 0 bases, J lost 3 bases, and 8 bases lay in between. The CDR3 totals 15 residues. Germline values: CDR1 SEHNR, CDR2 FQNEAQ (reference sequence). This CDR3 is CASSLAQGYTGELFF. As DNA, the CDR3 is TGTGCCAGCAGCTTAGCCCAGGGATACACCGGGGAGCTGTTTTTT.

This clone was counted a few times. The CDR3 region is CASSLDAARGGYEQYF. The CDR3 DNA sequence: TGCGCCAGCAGCTTGGATGCGGCTCGCGGTGGGTACGAGCAGTACTTC. This chain joins TRBV5-1 and TRBJ2-7; D gene uncertain. Germline V gene sequence: CDR1 SGHRS, CDR2 YFSETQ. This CDR3 contains 16 residues. V was cut by 0 bases and J by 4 bases, with 17 bases left in between. Drawing the rest from reference TRBV5-1 and TRBJ2-7, the complete variable domain is KAGVTQTPRYLIKTRGQQVTLSCSPISGHRSVSWYQQTPGQGLQFLFEYFSETQRNKGNFPGRFSGRQFSNSRSEMNVSTLELGDSALYLCASSLDAARGGYEQYFGPGTRLTVT.

This clone has just a few counts. This chain links TRBV30 with TRBJ2-7; D is possibly TRBD1 (6 bases). Deletions cut 3 bases from V and 7 bases from J, with 10 bases between. CDR3 length: 11 residues. The germline V gene has CDR1 GTSNPN and CDR2 SVGIG (reference sequence). The CDR3 spells CAWSHRDEQYF. The CDR3, as DNA: TGTGCCTGGAGCCACAGGGATGAGCAGTACTTC. Using reference TRBV30 and TRBJ2-7 for the parts outside the CDR3, the full variable domain is SQTIHQWPATLVQPVGSPLSLECTVEGTSNPNLYWYRQAAGRGLQLLFYSVGIGQISSEVPQNLSASRPQDRQFILSSKKLLLSDSGFYLCAWSHRDEQYFGPGTRLTVT.

V and J are TRBV4-1 and TRBJ1-6; D gene uncertain. The germline V gene has CDR1 MGHRA and CDR2 YSYEKL. The CDR3 has 13 residues. With 7 bases removed from V and 5 bases from J, the gap between germline ends came to 9 bases. The chain's CDR3 is CASTFSDNSPLHF. The CDR3 DNA reads TGCGCCAGCACCTTTTCAGATAATTCACCCCTCCACTTT.